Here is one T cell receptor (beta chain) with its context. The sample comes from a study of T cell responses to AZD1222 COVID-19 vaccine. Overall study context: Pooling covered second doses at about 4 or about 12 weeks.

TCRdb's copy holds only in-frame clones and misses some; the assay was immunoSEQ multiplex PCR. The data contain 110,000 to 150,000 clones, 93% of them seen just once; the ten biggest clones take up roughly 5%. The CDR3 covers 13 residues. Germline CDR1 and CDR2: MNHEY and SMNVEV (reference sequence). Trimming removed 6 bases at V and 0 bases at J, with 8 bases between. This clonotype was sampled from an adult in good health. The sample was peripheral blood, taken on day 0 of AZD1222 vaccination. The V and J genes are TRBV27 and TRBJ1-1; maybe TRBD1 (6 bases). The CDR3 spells CASSGQLNTEAFF. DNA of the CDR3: TGTGCCAGCAGCGGACAGCTGAACACTGAAGCTTTCTTT.